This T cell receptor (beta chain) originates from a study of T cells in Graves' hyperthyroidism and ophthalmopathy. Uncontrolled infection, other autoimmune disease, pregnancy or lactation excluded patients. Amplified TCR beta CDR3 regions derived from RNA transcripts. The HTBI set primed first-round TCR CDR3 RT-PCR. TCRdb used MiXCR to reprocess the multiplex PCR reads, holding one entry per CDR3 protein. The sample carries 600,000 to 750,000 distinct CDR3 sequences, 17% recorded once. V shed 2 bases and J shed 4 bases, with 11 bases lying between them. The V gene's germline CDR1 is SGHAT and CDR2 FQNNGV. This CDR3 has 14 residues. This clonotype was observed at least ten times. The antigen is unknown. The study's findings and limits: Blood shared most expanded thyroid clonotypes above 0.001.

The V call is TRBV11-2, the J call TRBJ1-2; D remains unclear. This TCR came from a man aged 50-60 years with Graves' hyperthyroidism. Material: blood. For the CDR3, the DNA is TGTGCCAGCAGCTTATCCCCCGAGGGCTATGGCTACACCTTC. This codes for CASSLSPEGYGYTF.